Listed here are 22 T cell receptor beta chains from one sample, sequenced in a study of OX40 agonist ivuxolimab in advanced cancers. Generated by immunoSEQ multiplex PCR, the TCRdb table keeps only in-frame clones and is missing some. The sample carries 75,000 to 80,000 clones, over 80% recorded once. The source was CD4+ or CD8+ T cells sorted from blood, collected in a trial of the OX40 agonist ivuxolimab. These receptors were collected from an adult with an advanced solid tumor such as melanoma, head and neck, liver or kidney cancer.

The chain links TRBV4-3 to TRBJ1-6; 12 bases match TRBD1. There are 18 residues in the CDR3. The ends lost 0 bases at V and 10 bases at J; junction bases unmatched: 10. Per the germline V gene, CDR1 is LGHNA and CDR2 is YSLEER. The CDR3 nucleotides read TGCGCCAGCAGCCAAGATATGGTACTAGGGACAGGGGGCTCACCCCTCCACTTT. It codes for CASSQDMVLGTGGSPLHF.

The chain's CDR3 is CASSVDSGAGYTF. DNA of the CDR3: TGTGCCAGCAGTGTGGATTCGGGGGCTGGCTACACCTTC. V usage is TRBV6-4 and J usage is TRBJ1-2; the D gene is possibly TRBD1 (6 bases). V dropped 4 bases and J dropped 7 bases, with 13 bases sitting between them. This CDR3 region has 13 residues. CDR1 and CDR2 from the germline V gene are MRHNA and SNTAGT.

The gene calls are TRBV6-5 and TRBJ2-2; D remains ambiguous. The germline V gene has CDR1 MNHEY and CDR2 SVGAGI. V lost 3 bases and J lost 7, with 3 bases in between. This CDR3 region has 11 residues. This chain's CDR3 is CASSYDGELFF. The CDR3 region has the DNA TGTGCCAGCAGTTATGACGGGGAGCTGTTTTTT.

The rearrangement uses TRBV7-6 and TRBJ2-3; the match to TRBD2 covers 8 bases. Germline V gene lookup returns CDR1 SGHVS and CDR2 FNYEAQ. V was pared by 0 bases and J by 2 bases, with 1 base of the junction left unmatched. The CDR3 consists of 15 residues. The CDR3 protein is CASSLAGLVTDTQYF. Here the CDR3 DNA reads TGTGCCAGCAGCTTAGCGGGACTAGTCACAGATACGCAGTATTTT.

V is TRBV18 and J is TRBJ2-2, with D unclear. Deletions cut 1 base from V and 4 bases from J, with 7 bases between. The CDR3 is 14 amino acids. The germline CDR1 and CDR2 sequences are KGHSH and LQKENI. CDR3 sequence (DNA): TGTGCCAGCTCACCACTTGCGCCCACCGGGGAGCTGTTTTTT. It specifies CASSPLAPTGELFF.

With regard to this clone: The same CDR3 can be traced to other DNA sequences in this sample. The chain carries TRBV27 and TRBJ1-1; D not resolved. Germline V gene data show CDR1 as MNHEY and CDR2 as SMNVEV (reference sequence). This CDR3 comprises 14 residues. V was pared by 2 bases and J by 0 bases, with 7 bases between. Here the CDR3 reads CASSLGRVNTEAFF. CDR3 bases: TGTGCCAGCAGTTTAGGGCGGGTGAACACTGAAGCTTTCTTT.

The CDR3, as DNA: TGCGCCAGCAGCCTTAGCGGGGGGACCCTCTACAATGAGCAGTTCTTC. Translating it yields CASSLSGGTLYNEQFF. The chain is built from TRBV4-3 and TRBJ2-1; 10 bases are a match to TRBD2. The CDR3 sequence is 16 residues long. Germline CDR1 reads LGHNA; CDR2 reads YSLEER. Germline trimming cut 4 bases from V and 3 bases from J; bases unmatched to any gene: 6.

The gene calls are TRBV5-8 and TRBJ1-2; possibly TRBD1 for D (5 bases). Trimming shortened V by 0 bases and J by 5 bases, and 11 bases separated the two germline ends. The germline V gene has CDR1 SGHTS and CDR2 YDEGEE. The CDR3 runs to 14 residues. The CDR3 region is CASSLGGAGYGYTF. The CDR3 DNA sequence: TGTGCCAGCAGCTTGGGAGGGGCTGGATATGGCTACACCTTC.

This clone was seen a single time. This chain joins TRBV28 and TRBJ1-2, with 9 bases that match TRBD1. V trimming: 3 bases; J trimming: 5 bases; junction bases outside the gene matches: 7. In germline, CDR1 is MDHEN, CDR2 SYDVKM. The CDR3 consists of 15 residues. This CDR3 reads CASSFPGQGPYGYTF. The CDR3 bases are TGTGCCAGCAGTTTTCCGGGACAGGGACCTTATGGCTACACCTTC.

The gene calls are TRBV18 and TRBJ1-4, with 8 nucleotides matching TRBD1. Germline lookup yields CDR1 KGHSH and CDR2 LQKENI. The CDR3 spans 14 residues. V lost 3 bases, J lost 8 bases, and 5 bases stayed unmatched. CDR3 loop: CASSPDRGSEKLFF. CDR3 nucleotides: TGTGCCAGCTCACCCGACAGGGGTAGCGAAAAACTGTTTTTT. Based on the CDR3 plus reference TRBV18 and TRBJ1-4, the full variable domain is NAGVMQNPRHLVRRRGQEARLRCSPMKGHSHVYWYRQLPEEGLKFMVYLQKENIIDESGMPKERFSAEFPKEGPSILRIQQVVRGDSAAYFCASSPDRGSEKLFFGSGTQLSVL.

The V call is TRBV15, the J call TRBJ2-2; the D gene is possibly TRBD2 (6 bases). CDR1 LNHNV and CDR2 YYDKDF come from the germline V gene (reference sequence). The CDR3 runs to 16 residues. The V end lost 0 bases, the J end lost 5 bases, and 13 bases lay between the germline ends. In DNA form, the CDR3 reads TGTGCCACCAGCAGAGATCCCTCGGCGGGGACCGGGGAGCTGTTTTTT. This translates into CATSRDPSAGTGELFF.

The V call is TRBV5-1, the J call TRBJ2-3; 10 positions agree with TRBD2. Germline CDR1 reads SGHRS; CDR2 reads YFSETQ. V was clipped by 2 bases and J by 4 bases; unmatched bases: 4. The CDR3 extends over 15 amino acids. CDR3 protein: CASSFQRGGPDTQYF. The CDR3 bases are TGCGCCAGCAGCTTCCAGCGGGGGGGCCCAGATACGCAGTATTTT.

This sequence joins TRBV28 and TRBJ1-2; a possible D gene is TRBD1 (6 bases). Germline loops: CDR1 MDHEN, CDR2 SYDVKM. The CDR3 runs 14 residues. Trimming removed 5 bases at V and 8 bases at J, with 18 bases between. The chain's CDR3 is CASSQRGARGGYTF. Here the CDR3 DNA reads TGTGCCAGCAGTCAGAGGGGGGCGAGAGGGGGCTACACCTTC.

The rearrangement joins TRBV27 to TRBJ2-7, with D unresolved. The CDR3 runs 11 residues. The germline CDR1 and CDR2 sequences are MNHEY and SMNVEV (reference sequence). Trimming removed 5 bases from V and 6 bases from J, with 8 bases in between. This CDR3 reads CASSHRGEQYF. CDR3 DNA sequence: TGTGCCAGCAGTCACCGTGGCGAGCAGTACTTC.

This chain joins TRBV5-1 and TRBJ2-7, with D perhaps matching TRBD2 (5 bases). CDR3 length: 15 amino acids. The V and J ends lost 0 bases and 4 bases respectively, with 14 bases between them. Germline V CDR1 and CDR2: SGHRS, YFSETQ. The CDR3 sequence: CASSLGVASGYEQYF. The DNA for the CDR3 is TGCGCCAGCAGCTTGGGAGTGGCTTCGGGGTACGAGCAGTACTTC.

V is TRBV27 and J is TRBJ2-3, with a weak D call TRBD2 (6 bases). V was pared by 5 bases and J by 0 bases, with 21 bases between. The CDR3 extends over 18 amino acids. Germline CDR1 is MNHEY and CDR2 is SMNVEV (reference sequence). CDR3 DNA sequence: TGTGCCAGCAGTGACGGGCGGGGCCCCGGAACCAGCACAGATACGCAGTATTTT. As protein: CASSDGRGPGTSTDTQYF.

V gene TRBV30 combines with J gene TRBJ1-2; possible D gene TRBD1, 5 bases. CDR1 GTSNPN and CDR2 SVGIG come from the germline V gene (reference sequence). The CDR3 spans 16 residues. Trimming took 2 bases from V and 7 from J, leaving 23 bases between them. The CDR3 DNA follows: TGTGCCTGGAGTCCTACATTCGGCCCCGGGGGGGGTGGCTACACCTTC. Its protein product is CAWSPTFGPGGGGYTF.

The chain employs TRBV4-1 and TRBJ2-7, with D perhaps TRBD1 or TRBD2 (5 bases each). This CDR3 contains 13 residues. Trimming took 1 base from V and 7 from J, leaving 11 bases between them. Germline V gene data show CDR1 as MGHRA and CDR2 as YSYEKL. CDR3 nucleotides: TGCGCCAGCAGCCAAGGGGGGATAGGAGAGCAGTACTTC. Amino acids: CASSQGGIGEQYF.

The chain has TRBV7-2 and TRBJ2-5; 8 bases agree with TRBD2. Trimming at V came to 5 bases and at J to 7 bases, leaving 15 bases not matched to a gene. This CDR3 is built from 16 residues. Germline-derived CDR1 and CDR2 are SGHTA and FQGNSA. DNA of the CDR3: TGTGCCAGCAGCCCCGGGGGTAGCGGGGCCTCTGGGACCCAGTACTTC. It codes for CASSPGGSGASGTQYF.

CDR3 amino acids: CASTILGTLNTEAFF. The CDR3 DNA follows: TGTGCCAGCACAATACTAGGGACTTTGAACACTGAAGCTTTCTTT. This chain uses TRBV7-9 with TRBJ1-1; maybe TRBD1 (5 bases). CDR1 and CDR2 from the germline V gene are SEHNR and FQNEAQ (reference sequence). V lost 7 bases, J lost 0 bases, and 15 bases lay in between. The CDR3 spans 15 residues. Drawing the rest from reference TRBV7-9 and TRBJ1-1, the complete variable domain is DTGVSQNPRHKITKRGQNVTFRCDPISEHNRLYWYRQTLGQGPEFLTYFQNEAQLEKSRLLSDRFSAERPKGSFSTLEIQRTEQGDSAMYLCASTILGTLNTEAFFGQGTRLTVV.

The V gene is TRBV27, the J gene TRBJ2-7; 10 bases line up with TRBD1. This CDR3 is built from 16 residues. J lost 2 bases, V lost 5 bases, and 9 bases had no gene match. In germline, CDR1 is MNHEY, CDR2 SMNVEV (reference sequence). The CDR3 nucleotides read TGTGCCAGCAGTCGCCTTTCCGGGACAGGGGCCTACGAGCAGTACTTC. This codes for CASSRLSGTGAYEQYF.

V and J are TRBV18 and TRBJ2-1, with D perhaps matching TRBD1 or TRBD2 (6 bases each). Germline values: CDR1 KGHSH, CDR2 LQKENI. The CDR3 has 21 amino acids. V lost 2 bases, J lost 2 bases, and 28 bases lay in between. CDR3 coding DNA: TGTGCCAGCTCACCAAAAATGGACAGACATAAGGAGGGACCAACCTACAATGAGCAGTTCTTC. Its translation is CASSPKMDRHKEGPTYNEQFF.